This TCR beta chain was captured in a study of CD8 T cells in Susac syndrome. CD8+ and CD4+ T cells from blood underwent TCR beta sequencing, which was carried out in a high-throughput format. Isolation of CD8+ and CD4+ T cells was performed negatively, whereas enrichment of TEMRA cells was done by FACS. RNA in amounts of roughly 0.5 to 1 ug was reverse transcribed with random hexamers. The TCR beta CDR3 was amplified by immunoSEQ multiplex PCR across 54 Vbeta, 13 Jbeta. TCRdb processed the immunoSEQ multiplex PCR reads anew with MiXCR; each CDR3 protein has one entry. Of around 150,000 distinct CDR3 sequences listed, around 94% are singletons. The CDR3 has 13 amino acids. V was shortened by 8 bases and J by 2 bases, with 10 bases between the two germline ends. In germline, CDR1 is LNHDA, CDR2 SQIVND (reference sequence). This clonotype appeared once.

This sequence joins TRBV19 and TRBJ1-5, with a tentative D call TRBD1 (5 bases). Specimen: CD4+ T cells from PBMCs. This clonotype was obtained from a human donor in good health. The CDR3 protein is CASAPGGNQPQHF. CDR3 coding DNA: TGTGCCAGTGCCCCGGGGGGCAATCAGCCCCAGCATTTT. The complete variable domain, with remaining parts taken from reference TRBV19 and TRBJ1-5, reads DGGITQSPKYLFRKEGQNVTLSCEQNLNHDAMYWYRQDPGQGLRLIYYSQIVNDFQKGDIAEGYSVSREKKESFPLTVTSAQKNPTAFYLCASAPGGNQPQHFGDGTRLSIL.